This TCR beta chain comes out of a study of shared clonotypes between healthy human individuals. A remark on this clone: Its antigen is still unknown.

Per the study methods: ImmunoSEQ sequences covered only the junction and lacked quality scores; filtering therefore differed. Using immunoSEQ multiplex PCR, the repertoire was profiled, and TCRdb retains in-frame clones only, with some absent. The V and J calls and clone size come from that table; D and trimming were worked out from the DNA. The sample has around 2.1 million clones, about 92% seen once; the top ten hold 1.5% to 2%. The trim removed 5 bases at V and 7 bases at J, leaving 10 bases unmatched. In germline, CDR1 is LNHNV, CDR2 YYDKDF (reference sequence). There are 14 residues in the CDR3. Findings and caveats of the study: Deeper or shallower sequencing was expected to change how clonotypes are shared among donors.

CD8 cells regarded as naive lacked CD45RO, were positively chosen for CCR7, and omitted terminally differentiated effector memory CD45RA+ cells. The sequenced sample was naive CD8+ T cells from PBMCs. This clonotype originated in a man between 18 and 35 years old in good health. Some clones in this sample may be carry-over from other donors' samples. The V and J genes are TRBV15 and TRBJ1-2; TRBD1 matches 7 bases. The CDR3 reads CATSPSLDRRGYTF. The CDR3 nucleotides read TGTGCCACCAGCCCGAGCCTGGACAGGCGTGGCTACACCTTC.